The 30 T cell receptor beta chains below all came from one sample that was sequenced in a study of T-cell memory formation after mild COVID-19. TCRdb recomputed calls from the 5' RACE reads with MiXCR, one row per CDR3 protein. Among some 320,000 distinct CDR3 sequences listed, more than 15% were seen once. The sample consisted of PBMCs or a T cell subset sorted from them (not recorded which). These receptors originate from a man aged 18-30 years who had mild COVID-19 (a few samples of this study predate the infection). Cell type and time point are not known.

This rearrangement joins TRBV9 to TRBJ1-6; a possible D gene is TRBD1 (6 bases). The length of the CDR3 is 15 residues. Germline values: CDR1 SGDLS, CDR2 YYNGEE. V was cut by 4 bases and J by 10 bases, with 18 bases left in between. DNA of the CDR3: TGTGCCAGCAGCACGGGGACACCGGGTATATCACCCCTCCACTTT. It encodes CASSTGTPGISPLHF.

The chain recombines TRBV29-1 with TRBJ2-5; 16 positions agree with TRBD2. Germline-derived CDR1 and CDR2 are SQVTM and ANQGSEA. V dropped 7 bases and J dropped 7; count of bases not matched to a gene: 12. The CDR3 runs to 16 residues. The CDR3 sequence: CSAPGLAGGGAGTQYF. DNA of the CDR3: TGCAGCGCACCGGGACTAGCGGGGGGGGGCGCCGGGACCCAGTACTTC.

This clonotype was detected a few times. The chain couples TRBV6-4 to TRBJ2-3, with D possibly being TRBD1 or TRBD2 (5 bases each). Trimming shortened V by 4 bases and J by 4 bases, and 15 bases separated the two germline ends. Germline CDR1 MRHNA, CDR2 SNTAGT. The CDR3 loop spans 15 amino acids. CDR3 sequence reads: CASSAKGDGADTQYF. The CDR3 coding sequence is TGTGCCAGCAGTGCCAAAGGGGACGGGGCAGATACGCAGTATTTT.

The rearrangement joins TRBV11-3 to TRBJ2-2, with 10 bases identical to TRBD1. V shed 6 bases, J shed 7 bases, and the junction held 8 bases outside the gene matches. Germline assignment: CDR1 SGHNT and CDR2 YENEEA. This CDR3 region has 15 residues. CDR3 nucleotides: TGTGCCAGCAGTTCCGGGACAGGGGATCACGGGGAGCTGTTTTTT. Residues: CASSSGTGDHGELFF.

The chain links TRBV6-1 to TRBJ1-5; 7 bases map to TRBD1. After removal of 11 bases from V and 3 bases from J, the junction contained 16 bases not matched to a gene. CDR3 length equals 16 residues. Germline lookup yields CDR1 MNHNS and CDR2 SASEGT. CDR3 protein: CAAAAWVGTDNQPQHF. The CDR3 DNA reads as TGTGCCGCGGCTGCTTGGGTTGGGACAGACAATCAGCCCCAGCATTTT.

This rearrangement joins TRBV7-9 to TRBJ2-1; D is perhaps TRBD1 (6 bases). V gave up 6 bases and J gave up 5 bases, with 8 bases separating them. This CDR3 is 12 amino acids long. Looked up from germline, CDR1 is SEHNR and CDR2 is FQNEAQ (reference sequence). The CDR3 loop is CASSRQDNEQFF. The DNA for the CDR3 is TGTGCCAGCAGTAGACAGGACAATGAGCAGTTCTTC.

This chain links TRBV4-3 with TRBJ2-3; 8 nucleotides align to TRBD2. This CDR3 has 17 residues. V shed 0 bases, J shed 8 bases, and the junction held 13 bases outside the gene matches. Germline CDR1 is LGHNA and CDR2 is YSLEER. The CDR3 nucleotides are TGCGCCAGCAGCCAAGATTCCGGGGGGGCATACGCGAGTACGCAGTATTTT. Its translation: CASSQDSGGAYASTQYF.

The V gene is TRBV7-2, the J gene TRBJ1-2; D unresolved. The CDR3 is made up of 12 amino acids. V gave up 0 bases and J gave up 8 bases, with 7 bases separating them. Germline values: CDR1 SGHTA, CDR2 FQGNSA. The CDR3 region is CASSLAWEGYTF. CDR3 DNA sequence: TGTGCCAGCAGCTTAGCGTGGGAGGGCTACACCTTC.

This clonotype occurred a few times. The rearrangement uses TRBV4-1 and TRBJ1-1; no clear D. V gave up 1 base and J gave up 0 bases, with 6 bases separating them. Germline CDR1 MGHRA, CDR2 YSYEKL. The CDR3 spans 14 residues. The CDR3 is CASSQAILNTEAFF. CDR3 DNA sequence: TGCGCCAGCAGCCAAGCAATCTTGAACACTGAAGCTTTCTTT.

This chain links TRBV29-1 with TRBJ1-2; no clear D gene. The germline gives CDR1 SQVTM, CDR2 ANQGSEA. Trimming stripped 1 base from V and 2 bases from J, with 17 bases between. This CDR3 comprises 16 residues. CDR3 DNA: TGCAGCGTTGAAGCCGGGAAGGGCTTGGTAAACTATGGCTACACCTTC. It is translated as CSVEAGKGLVNYGYTF. Variable domain in full (rest from reference TRBV29-1 and TRBJ1-2): SAVISQKPSRDICQRGTSLTIQCQVDSQVTMMFWYRQQPGQSLTLIATANQGSEATYESGFVIDKFPISRPNLTFSTLTVSNMSPEDSSIYLCSVEAGKGLVNYGYTFGSGTRLTVV.

The chain is built from TRBV6-5 and TRBJ2-7; TRBD2 matches 7 bases. Trimming cost V 6 bases and J 4 bases; bases outside gene matches: 6. Germline CDR1 and CDR2: MNHEY and SVGAGI. This CDR3 region has 13 residues. CDR3 sequence reads: CASRLSGGYEQYV. DNA for the CDR3: TGTGCCAGCAGACTATCGGGGGGTTACGAGCAGTACGTC.

This clonotype was counted ten times or more. The chain joins TRBV4-3 to TRBJ1-2; no firm D call. There are 17 residues in the CDR3. The germline CDR1 and CDR2 sequences are LGHNA and YSLEER. V was shortened by 4 bases and J by 4 bases, with 22 bases between the two germline ends. Written as DNA, the CDR3 is TGCGCCAGCAGCCCTAGCAGGTCGCCTGGTGTGGTCTATGGCTACACCTTC. Translated, it gives CASSPSRSPGVVYGYTF.

This clonotype was seen many times. This sequence joins TRBV7-2 and TRBJ2-3; D not certain. The CDR3 loop spans 16 amino acids. The germline gives CDR1 SGHTA, CDR2 FQGNSA. V gave up 3 bases and J gave up 2 bases, with 15 bases separating them. CDR3 coding DNA: TGTGCCAGCAGCTTTCTTGGTGGTTCTAACACAGATACGCAGTATTTT. It translates to CASSFLGGSNTDTQYF. Full variable domain (outside the CDR3, taken from reference TRBV7-2 and TRBJ2-3): GAGVSQSPSNKVTEKGKDVELRCDPISGHTALYWYRQSLGQGLEFLIYFQGNSAPDKSGLPSDRFSAERTGGSVSTLTIQRTQQEDSAVYLCASSFLGGSNTDTQYFGPGTRLTVL.

V gene TRBV12-3 or TRBV12-4 combines with J gene TRBJ1-5, with D possibly TRBD1 on 6 matching bases. CDR3 length: 15 residues. Deletions cut 0 bases from V and 7 bases from J, with 13 bases between. CDR3 sequence (DNA): TGTGCCAGCAGTTTAGCGCAGGGGTTGGAGCAGCCCCAGCATTTT. Its translation: CASSLAQGLEQPQHF.

The rearrangement uses TRBV4-1 and TRBJ1-2, with 12 bases aligning to TRBD1. V trimming: 0 bases; J trimming: 7 bases; junction bases outside the gene matches: 6. Germline CDR1 and CDR2: MGHRA and YSYEKL. The CDR3 has 16 residues. The CDR3 DNA follows: TGCGCCAGCAGCCAAGATCTCGGGACAGGGGGCTCTGGCTACACCTTC. This codes for CASSQDLGTGGSGYTF.

This clonotype was found a few times. The chain is built from TRBV5-1 and TRBJ2-5, with D hard to call. Trimming removed 4 bases at V and 2 bases at J, with 12 bases between. CDR1 is SGHRS, CDR2 YFSETQ, per germline. The length of the CDR3 is 14 residues. CDR3 sequence reads: CASSILGLQETQYF. CDR3 sequence (DNA): TGCGCCAGCAGCATACTCGGGCTACAAGAGACCCAGTACTTC.

The CDR3 bases are TGCAGTGCCGCGGACAGGGCTCCTGAAGCTTTCTTT. Amino acids: CSAADRAPEAFF. The rearrangement joins TRBV20-1 to TRBJ1-1; TRBD1 aligns across 8 bases. CDR1 and CDR2 (germline): DFQATT, SNEGSKA (reference sequence). Trimming took 6 bases from V and 6 from J; bases not matched to a gene: 6. This CDR3 comprises 12 residues.

The chain carries TRBV5-5 and TRBJ2-7, with TRBD1 matching over 7 bases. Germline CDR1 is SGHKS and CDR2 is YYEKEE (reference sequence). The CDR3 extends over 13 amino acids. V lost 4 bases and J lost 6; bases outside the gene matches: 7. CDR3 DNA: TGTGCCAGCAGCCCGGGACAGCGTGGCGAGCAGTACTTC. Translation gives CASSPGQRGEQYF.

J is TRBJ2-3 and V is TRBV12-5; D is unresolved. The CDR3 runs 12 residues. Germline V gene data show CDR1 as LGHNT and CDR2 as FRNRAP. V lost 2 bases and J lost 2, with 2 bases in between. Written as DNA, the CDR3 is TGTGCTAGTGGTTTGATCACAGATACGCAGTATTTT. It codes for CASGLITDTQYF.

This clonotype was recorded a few times. V usage is TRBV7-3 and J usage is TRBJ1-5; D unclear. The CDR3 runs to 14 residues. The germline gives CDR1 SGHTA, CDR2 FQGTGA. The germline V and J ends were trimmed by 0 bases and 5 bases, with 8 bases remaining between them. CDR3 amino acids: CASSLTPSDQPQHF. The CDR3 DNA is TGTGCCAGCAGCTTAACGCCCTCTGATCAGCCCCAGCATTTT.

In this sample, this clonotype turned up a few times. The chain combines TRBV7-2 with TRBJ2-3; no reliable D call. V lost 5 bases and J 7 bases, leaving 10 bases between the germline ends. CDR3 length: 12 residues. The V gene's germline CDR1 is SGHTA and CDR2 FQGNSA. CDR3 nucleotide sequence: TGTGCCAGCAGCACTCTCCGCAATACGCAGTATTTT. Amino acids: CASSTLRNTQYF.

This clonotype was observed a few times. V gene TRBV5-1 combines with J gene TRBJ2-2; D perhaps matches TRBD1 (5 bases). From germline, CDR1 is SGHRS and CDR2 YFSETQ. Trimming cost V 3 bases and J 0 bases, with 9 bases left between them. The CDR3 is 15 residues long. The CDR3: CASSSDSANTGELFF. The DNA for the CDR3 is TGCGCCAGCAGCTCCGACAGCGCGAACACCGGGGAGCTGTTTTTT.

This clonotype was seen more than once but under ten times. The genes are TRBV12-3 or TRBV12-4 and TRBJ2-2; 8 bases agree with TRBD1. Losses at the gene ends were 3 bases for V and 6 bases for J; bases not matched to a gene: 3. The CDR3 is 14 residues long. CDR3 DNA sequence: TGTGCCAGCAGTTTTGGACAGGGTCCCGGGGAGCTGTTTTTT. Its protein is CASSFGQGPGELFF.

This chain joins TRBV15 and TRBJ2-3; no clear D gene. The CDR3 is 15 residues long. Germline lookup yields CDR1 LNHNV and CDR2 YYDKDF (reference sequence). V dropped 0 bases and J dropped 0 bases, with 7 bases sitting between them. The CDR3 loop reads CATSRDGLSTDTQYF. For the CDR3, the DNA is TGTGCCACCAGCAGAGATGGGTTGAGCACAGATACGCAGTATTTT.

This clonotype was detected a few times. The gene calls are TRBV29-1 and TRBJ2-1; 7 bases match TRBD1. The ends lost 0 bases at V and 5 bases at J; junction bases unmatched: 7. Per the germline V gene, CDR1 is SQVTM and CDR2 is ANQGSEA. The length of the CDR3 is 15 residues. The CDR3 is CSVEDRGFENNEQFF. CDR3 in DNA: TGCAGCGTTGAAGACAGGGGGTTTGAGAACAATGAGCAGTTCTTC.

The chain has TRBV4-2 and TRBJ2-1; D remains unclear. Trimming cost V 0 bases and J 8 bases, with 11 bases left between them. Germline V CDR1 and CDR2: LGHNA, YNFKEQ. The CDR3 spans 14 residues. CDR3 residues: CASSQDLGPYEQFF. The CDR3 DNA sequence: TGTGCCAGCAGCCAAGACCTAGGGCCATATGAGCAGTTCTTC.

This clonotype has only a few counts. The chain couples TRBV30 to TRBJ1-2; perhaps TRBD1 as D (5 bases). The CDR3 is 12 amino acids. V lost 2 bases and J lost 4, with 8 bases in between. Germline CDR1 reads GTSNPN; CDR2 reads SVGIG (reference sequence). The CDR3 DNA reads as TGTGCCTGGAGTCGGGGCGGCTATGGCTACACCTTC. Its translation: CAWSRGGYGYTF.

This chain links TRBV3-1 with TRBJ2-1; TRBD2 matches 11 bases. V lost 4 bases and J lost 7; bases outside the gene matches: 6. Per germline, CDR1 LGHDT and CDR2 YNNKEL (reference sequence). This CDR3 is built from 15 residues. The CDR3 loop is CASSRSGGARNEQFF. CDR3 bases: TGTGCCAGCAGCCGTAGCGGGGGGGCAAGGAATGAGCAGTTCTTC.

This clonotype has ten or more counts. This rearrangement joins TRBV5-1 to TRBJ1-1; unclear D gene. V was cut by 4 bases and J by 3 bases, with 13 bases left in between. The CDR3 has 14 residues. Germline V CDR1 and CDR2: SGHRS, YFSETQ. In nucleotides, the CDR3 is TGCGCCAGCAGCCCGAGCTCGAGTGACACTGAAGCTTTCTTT. Translation gives CASSPSSSDTEAFF.

There are many counts of this clonotype. V gene TRBV7-6 combines with J gene TRBJ2-2, with 8 bases identical to TRBD2. CDR3 length equals 17 residues. Losses at the gene ends were 1 base for V and 4 bases for J; bases not matched to a gene: 8. Germline-derived CDR1 and CDR2 are SGHVS and FNYEAQ. The CDR3 sequence: CASSLDPAGEFTGELFF. CDR3 bases: TGTGCCAGCAGCTTAGATCCAGCGGGGGAGTTCACCGGGGAGCTGTTTTTT.